These T cell receptor beta chains were read from a single sample in a study of blood T cell repertoires in COVID-19. Sequencing used immunoSEQ multiplex PCR; TCRdb keeps in-frame clones, though not all of them. The sample yields tens of thousands of clones, roughly four fifths seen once. The sample was peripheral blood. The receptor source for this set is an elderly woman with acute or convalescent COVID-19. The CDR3 runs from the conserved cysteine through the conserved F or W. The D gene is left open where the match is weak. For some rows the clone size is stated as once, few or many, or as a class when expanded; others skip it.

j_call: TRBJ2-3; d_call: TRBD2; v_call: TRBV5-1; clone_size: -; cdr3_nt: TGCGCCAGCAGCCAGACTAGCGCCTCATCTAGCACAGATACGCAGTATTTT; cdr3_aa: CASSQTSASSSTDTQYF
j_call: TRBJ2-5; d_call: TRBD2; v_call: TRBV2; clone_size: -; cdr3_nt: TGTGCCAGCAGTGAAGCAGGACTAGCGGCGGAGACCCAGTACTTC; cdr3_aa: CASSEAGLAAETQYF
j_call: TRBJ1-1; d_call: TRBD1; v_call: TRBV29-1; clone_size: once; cdr3_nt: TGCAGCGTGGGACAGTTGAACACTGAAGCTTTCTTT; cdr3_aa: CSVGQLNTEAFF
j_call: TRBJ2-3; d_call: -; v_call: TRBV10-3; clone_size: -; cdr3_nt: TGTGCCATACGGTCCAGCACAGATACGCAGTATTTT; cdr3_aa: CAIRSSTDTQYF
j_call: TRBJ1-6; d_call: TRBD1; v_call: TRBV3-1/TRBV3-2; clone_size: -; cdr3_nt: TGTGCCAGCAGCCTACAGGGGGGAAGATATAATTCACCCCTCCACTTT; cdr3_aa: CASSLQGGRYNSPLHF
j_call: TRBJ2-7; d_call: TRBD2; v_call: TRBV27; clone_size: -; cdr3_nt: TGTGCCAGCAGTTTAGAGGGACTAGTCTACGAGCAGTACTTC; cdr3_aa: CASSLEGLVYEQYF
j_call: TRBJ1-1; d_call: -; v_call: TRBV4-1; clone_size: -; cdr3_nt: TGCGCCAGCAGCCTCCGAGACTTTTGGGACACTGAAGCTTTCTTT; cdr3_aa: CASSLRDFWDTEAFF
j_call: TRBJ1-3; d_call: -; v_call: TRBV6-5; clone_size: -; cdr3_nt: TGTGCCAGTTGTGAGAACTCTGGAAACACCATATATTTT; cdr3_aa: CASCENSGNTIYF
j_call: TRBJ2-1; d_call: TRBD2; v_call: TRBV11-3; clone_size: -; cdr3_nt: TGTGCCAGCAGCTTGGGTCCGCGGGAGGACAATGAGCAGTTCTTC; cdr3_aa: CASSLGPREDNEQFF
j_call: TRBJ2-5; d_call: -; v_call: TRBV14; clone_size: -; cdr3_nt: TGTGCCAGCAGCCAATGGGCCGTAGGAGAGACCCAGTACTTC; cdr3_aa: CASSQWAVGETQYF
j_call: TRBJ2-4; d_call: TRBD2; v_call: TRBV7-8; clone_size: -; cdr3_nt: TGTGCCAGCAGCCTTCGGGAGGTAGCGGGGGCCAAAAACATTCAGTACTTC; cdr3_aa: CASSLREVAGAKNIQYF
j_call: TRBJ1-2; d_call: -; v_call: TRBV23-1; clone_size: -; cdr3_nt: TGCGCCAGCAGAGTAGTCGTGAGTTCTAGCTACACCTTC; cdr3_aa: CASRVVVSSSYTF
j_call: TRBJ2-5; d_call: TRBD2; v_call: TRBV4-2; clone_size: -; cdr3_nt: TGTGCCAGCAGCCCCCTTGGCGGGGGGGAGACCCAGTACTTC; cdr3_aa: CASSPLGGGETQYF
j_call: TRBJ2-7; d_call: -; v_call: TRBV5-1; clone_size: -; cdr3_nt: TGCGCCAGCAGCTCCGGACAGTACTACGAGCAGTACTTC; cdr3_aa: CASSSGQYYEQYF
j_call: TRBJ1-5; d_call: -; v_call: TRBV7-2; clone_size: -; cdr3_nt: TGTGCCAGCAGCCAAGGAACAACCAGGGATCAGCCCCAGCATTTT; cdr3_aa: CASSQGTTRDQPQHF
j_call: TRBJ1-4; d_call: TRBD1; v_call: TRBV7-9; clone_size: -; cdr3_nt: TGTGCCAGCAGCACCTGGACAGGCGAAAATGAAAAACTGTTTTTT; cdr3_aa: CASSTWTGENEKLFF
j_call: TRBJ2-1; d_call: TRBD2; v_call: TRBV10-3; clone_size: once; cdr3_nt: TGTGCCATCAGTGGGACTAGCGGGGGTTATGAGCAGTTCTTC; cdr3_aa: CAISGTSGGYEQFF
j_call: TRBJ2-6; d_call: TRBD2; v_call: TRBV9; clone_size: -; cdr3_nt: TGTGCCAGCAGCGTTAGTAGGAGTAGCGGGGCCCCTGGGGCCAACGTCCTGACTTTC; cdr3_aa: CASSVSRSSGAPGANVLTF
j_call: TRBJ2-3; d_call: -; v_call: TRBV14; clone_size: once; cdr3_nt: TGTGCCAGCAGCCAAGGAGAGGCAGATACGCAGTATTTT; cdr3_aa: CASSQGEADTQYF
j_call: TRBJ2-3; d_call: -; v_call: TRBV28; clone_size: -; cdr3_nt: TGTGCCAGCTGCCAAACGTCTCCAGGGGACACAGATACGCAGTATTTT; cdr3_aa: CASCQTSPGDTDTQYF
j_call: TRBJ2-1; d_call: TRBD2; v_call: TRBV9; clone_size: -; cdr3_nt: TGTGCCAGCAGCACGGGGGGTGGGTCGGGAGTTAACTACAATGAGCAGTTCTTC; cdr3_aa: CASSTGGGSGVNYNEQFF
j_call: TRBJ1-2; d_call: -; v_call: TRBV21-1; clone_size: -; cdr3_nt: TGTGCCAGCAGCAAAGTCTTTGCGGGGCCTTACTATGGCTACACCTTC; cdr3_aa: CASSKVFAGPYYGYTF
j_call: TRBJ1-4; d_call: -; v_call: TRBV5-1; clone_size: -; cdr3_nt: TGCGCCAGCGGGAGATCAACTAATGAAAAACTGTTTTTT; cdr3_aa: CASGRSTNEKLFF
j_call: TRBJ1-4; d_call: -; v_call: TRBV5-1; clone_size: -; cdr3_nt: TGCGCCAGCAGCCGAGACTCAACTAATGAAAAACTGTTTTTT; cdr3_aa: CASSRDSTNEKLFF
j_call: TRBJ1-4; d_call: -; v_call: TRBV7-9; clone_size: -; cdr3_nt: TGTGCCAGCAGCTTAGGAGGGGGACGCGATGAAAAACTGTTTTTT; cdr3_aa: CASSLGGGRDEKLFF
j_call: TRBJ1-1; d_call: -; v_call: TRBV5-1; clone_size: once; cdr3_nt: TGCGCCAGCAGCTTGGAAGGGACCGGGGGGAACACTGAAGCTTTCTTT; cdr3_aa: CASSLEGTGGNTEAFF
j_call: TRBJ1-3; d_call: TRBD1; v_call: TRBV13; clone_size: -; cdr3_nt: TGTGCCAGCAGGGGGACAGGGACCTCTGGAAACACCATATATTTT; cdr3_aa: CASRGTGTSGNTIYF
j_call: TRBJ2-1; d_call: TRBD1; v_call: TRBV10-2; clone_size: -; cdr3_nt: TGCGCCAGCAGTGAGTCGACAGGGGTCCATGAGCAGTTCTTC; cdr3_aa: CASSESTGVHEQFF
j_call: TRBJ1-6; d_call: TRBD1; v_call: TRBV16; clone_size: few; cdr3_nt: TGTGCCAGCAGAGCAGGGGGTAGGAATTCACCCCTCCACTTT; cdr3_aa: CASRAGGRNSPLHF
j_call: TRBJ2-7; d_call: TRBD2; v_call: TRBV9; clone_size: -; cdr3_nt: TGTGCCAGCAGCGGACCTAGCGGGGGGGCCTACGAGCAGTACTTC; cdr3_aa: CASSGPSGGAYEQYF
j_call: TRBJ1-4; d_call: -; v_call: TRBV14; clone_size: few; cdr3_nt: TGTGCCAGCAGCAGACACGTCACGACTAATGAAAAACTGTTTTTT; cdr3_aa: CASSRHVTTNEKLFF
j_call: TRBJ1-1; d_call: TRBD1; v_call: TRBV28; clone_size: -; cdr3_nt: TGTGCCAGCAGTCCCCGACAGGGTTGGGGCACTGAAGCTTTCTTT; cdr3_aa: CASSPRQGWGTEAFF
j_call: TRBJ2-1; d_call: TRBD2; v_call: TRBV7-2; clone_size: -; cdr3_nt: TGTGCCAGCAGCTCAGGGCGGGAGTTAGCCAATGAGCAGTTCTTC; cdr3_aa: CASSSGRELANEQFF
j_call: TRBJ2-7; d_call: -; v_call: TRBV25-1; clone_size: -; cdr3_nt: TGTGCCAGCAGTGATAGTGGGGCTTCTCGCGAGCAGTACTTC; cdr3_aa: CASSDSGASREQYF
j_call: TRBJ2-7; d_call: -; v_call: TRBV28; clone_size: once; cdr3_nt: TGTGCCAGCGTAACAGGCTCGAGCGAGCAGTACTTC; cdr3_aa: CASVTGSSEQYF
j_call: TRBJ2-5; d_call: -; v_call: TRBV12-3/TRBV12-4; clone_size: -; cdr3_nt: TGTGCCAGCAGTTTAGCCGCGAGAGAGACCCAGTACTTC; cdr3_aa: CASSLAARETQYF
j_call: TRBJ1-5; d_call: -; v_call: TRBV12-5; clone_size: -; cdr3_nt: TGTGCTAGTGGTTTGGGACAGAGCAATCAGCCCCAGCATTTT; cdr3_aa: CASGLGQSNQPQHF
j_call: TRBJ2-1; d_call: -; v_call: TRBV11-2; clone_size: -; cdr3_nt: TGTGCCAGCAGCTTAAGGAGTGGAGCTAGCGTGGACTCCTACAATGAGCAGTTCTTC; cdr3_aa: CASSLRSGASVDSYNEQFF
j_call: TRBJ1-1; d_call: TRBD1; v_call: TRBV7-8; clone_size: -; cdr3_nt: TGTGCCAGCAGCTCCCCTGGGGGACAGGCCAACACTGAAGCTTTCTTT; cdr3_aa: CASSSPGGQANTEAFF
j_call: TRBJ1-3; d_call: -; v_call: TRBV6-5; clone_size: -; cdr3_nt: TGTGCCAGCAGTTACCAGGCAGGTGGAAACACCATATATTTT; cdr3_aa: CASSYQAGGNTIYF
j_call: TRBJ1-1; d_call: -; v_call: TRBV5-1; clone_size: -; cdr3_nt: TGCGCCAGCAGCCTAGGCGCCTCTTCCGAAGCTTTCTTT; cdr3_aa: CASSLGASSEAFF
j_call: TRBJ2-3; d_call: TRBD2; v_call: TRBV18; clone_size: -; cdr3_nt: TGTGCCAGCTCACCAGCTAGCGGGGGGTACACAGATACGCAGTATTTT; cdr3_aa: CASSPASGGYTDTQYF
j_call: TRBJ2-3; d_call: TRBD2; v_call: TRBV10-3; clone_size: -; cdr3_nt: TGTGCCGTGGGACTAGCGGGGACAGATACGCAGTATTTT; cdr3_aa: CAVGLAGTDTQYF
j_call: TRBJ2-6; d_call: -; v_call: TRBV6-5; clone_size: -; cdr3_nt: TGTGCCACCATCCCCGGCTCTGGGGCCAACGTCCTGACTTTC; cdr3_aa: CATIPGSGANVLTF
j_call: TRBJ2-3; d_call: TRBD2; v_call: TRBV6-5; clone_size: -; cdr3_nt: TGTGCCAGCAGCACAAGCGGGGCTGGCACAGATACGCAGTATTTT; cdr3_aa: CASSTSGAGTDTQYF
j_call: TRBJ2-7; d_call: TRBD1; v_call: TRBV6-5; clone_size: -; cdr3_nt: TGTGCCAGCAGATCGACAGGGGGTGAGTCCTACGAGCAGTACTTC; cdr3_aa: CASRSTGGESYEQYF
j_call: TRBJ2-7; d_call: TRBD1; v_call: TRBV11-2; clone_size: many; cdr3_nt: TGTGGCACGCAGGGACAGGGTGGCGAGCAGTACTTC; cdr3_aa: CGTQGQGGEQYF